This TCR beta chain is from a study of blood T cell repertoires in COVID-19. Authors' data handling: Amplification of reference gene primers was used by the study to estimate nucleated cell counts. Clones were sequenced by immunoSEQ multiplex PCR, and TCRdb holds only the in-frame ones, with some missing. V and J calls plus clone size are reproduced from that table; the DNA served to infer D and trimming. The sample includes 150,000 to 200,000 clones, approximately 83% of them seen just once. This TCR came from a man in his 70s who had recovered from COVID-19. The sequenced material came from peripheral blood.

The CDR3 nucleotides read TGTGCCAGCAGCGCGGACAGGGTCGGTGAGCAGTTCTTC. Its protein product is CASSADRVGEQFF. This rearrangement joins TRBV7-9 to TRBJ2-1, with 8 nucleotides matching TRBD1. The V gene's germline CDR1 is SEHNR and CDR2 FQNEAQ (reference sequence). J lost 9 bases, V lost 5 bases, and 6 bases had no gene match. The CDR3 runs 13 residues.